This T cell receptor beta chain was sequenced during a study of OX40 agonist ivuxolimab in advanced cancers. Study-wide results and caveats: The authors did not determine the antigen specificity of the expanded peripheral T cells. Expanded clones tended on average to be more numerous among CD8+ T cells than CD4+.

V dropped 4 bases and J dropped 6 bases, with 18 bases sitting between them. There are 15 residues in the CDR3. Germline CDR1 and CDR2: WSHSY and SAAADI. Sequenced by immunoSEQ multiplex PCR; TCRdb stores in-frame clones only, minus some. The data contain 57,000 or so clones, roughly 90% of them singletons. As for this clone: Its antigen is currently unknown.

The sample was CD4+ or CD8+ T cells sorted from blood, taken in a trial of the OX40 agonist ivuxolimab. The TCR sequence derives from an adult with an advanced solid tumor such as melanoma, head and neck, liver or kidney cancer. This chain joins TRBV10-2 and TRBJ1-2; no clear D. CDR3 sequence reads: CASSVSGDLRDGYTF. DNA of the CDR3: TGCGCCAGCAGTGTGAGCGGGGATTTACGTGATGGCTACACCTTC.